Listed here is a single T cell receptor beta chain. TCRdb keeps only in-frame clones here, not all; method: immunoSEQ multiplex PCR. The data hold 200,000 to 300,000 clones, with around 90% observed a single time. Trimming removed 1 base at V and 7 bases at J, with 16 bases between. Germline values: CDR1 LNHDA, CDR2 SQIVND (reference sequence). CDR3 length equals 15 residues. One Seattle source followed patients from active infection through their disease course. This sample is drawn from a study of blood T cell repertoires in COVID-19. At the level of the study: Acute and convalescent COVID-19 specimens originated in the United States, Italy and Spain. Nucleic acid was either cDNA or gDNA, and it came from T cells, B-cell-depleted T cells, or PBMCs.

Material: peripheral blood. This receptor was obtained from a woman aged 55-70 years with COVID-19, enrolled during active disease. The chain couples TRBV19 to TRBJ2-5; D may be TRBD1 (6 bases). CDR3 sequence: CASSIGRVRGGTQYF. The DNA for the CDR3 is TGTGCCAGTAGTATAGGACGTGTCAGGGGTGGGACCCAGTACTTC.